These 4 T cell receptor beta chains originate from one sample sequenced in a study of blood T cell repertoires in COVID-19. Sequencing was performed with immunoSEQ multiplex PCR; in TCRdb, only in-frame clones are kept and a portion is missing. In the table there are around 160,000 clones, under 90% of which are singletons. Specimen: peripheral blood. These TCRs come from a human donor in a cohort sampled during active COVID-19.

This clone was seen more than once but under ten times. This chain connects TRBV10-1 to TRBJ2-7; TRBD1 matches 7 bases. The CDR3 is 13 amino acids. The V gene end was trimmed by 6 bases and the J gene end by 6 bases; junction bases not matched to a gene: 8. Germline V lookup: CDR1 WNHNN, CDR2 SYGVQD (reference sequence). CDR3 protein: CASSQGESGEQYF. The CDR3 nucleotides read TGCGCCAGCAGCCAGGGGGAGTCGGGCGAGCAGTACTTC.

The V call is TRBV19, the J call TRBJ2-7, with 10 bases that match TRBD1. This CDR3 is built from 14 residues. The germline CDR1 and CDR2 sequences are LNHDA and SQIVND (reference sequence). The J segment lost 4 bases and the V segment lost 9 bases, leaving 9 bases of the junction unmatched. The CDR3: CASGRTGGAYEQYF. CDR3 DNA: TGTGCCAGCGGAAGGACAGGGGGGGCGTACGAGCAGTACTTC.

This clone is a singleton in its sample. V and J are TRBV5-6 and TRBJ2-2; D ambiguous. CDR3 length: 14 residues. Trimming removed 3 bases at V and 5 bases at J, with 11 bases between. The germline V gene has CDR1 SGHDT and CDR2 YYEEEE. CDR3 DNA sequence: TGTGCCAGCAGCTCCTCCCCCCAGACCGGGGAGCTGTTTTTT. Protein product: CASSSSPQTGELFF.

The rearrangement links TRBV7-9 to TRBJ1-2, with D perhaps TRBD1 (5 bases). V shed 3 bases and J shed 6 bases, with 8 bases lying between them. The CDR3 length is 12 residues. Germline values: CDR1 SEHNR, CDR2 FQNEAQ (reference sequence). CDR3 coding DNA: TGTGCCAGCAGCTTCGACAGAAATGGCTACACCTTC. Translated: CASSFDRNGYTF.